This T cell receptor beta chain appears in the sequencing data of a study of cytomegalovirus exposure and HLA in healthy donors. Study-wide points: Most TCR sequences showed up rarely, but some public TCRs showed up in many donors. Cytomegalovirus status was reportedly diagnosed by the classifier with high specificity and sensitivity.

TCRdb's table, derived via immunoSEQ multiplex PCR, lists solely in-frame clones and lacks some. This table holds 190,000 or so clones, about four fifths found once. Germline-derived CDR1 and CDR2 are MNHNS and SASEGT. The CDR3 length is 14 residues. V was clipped by 1 base and J by 4 bases, with 10 bases between them. On this clone: What it binds is not known.

The rearrangement joins TRBV6-1 to TRBJ1-1; D perhaps matches TRBD1 (5 bases). This receptor was taken from a woman aged 18-29 years in good health and CMV-seropositive. Specimen: PBMCs. DNA for the CDR3: TGTGCCAGCAGTGAAGTGGACACGGCCACTGAAGCTTTCTTT. It is translated as CASSEVDTATEAFF.